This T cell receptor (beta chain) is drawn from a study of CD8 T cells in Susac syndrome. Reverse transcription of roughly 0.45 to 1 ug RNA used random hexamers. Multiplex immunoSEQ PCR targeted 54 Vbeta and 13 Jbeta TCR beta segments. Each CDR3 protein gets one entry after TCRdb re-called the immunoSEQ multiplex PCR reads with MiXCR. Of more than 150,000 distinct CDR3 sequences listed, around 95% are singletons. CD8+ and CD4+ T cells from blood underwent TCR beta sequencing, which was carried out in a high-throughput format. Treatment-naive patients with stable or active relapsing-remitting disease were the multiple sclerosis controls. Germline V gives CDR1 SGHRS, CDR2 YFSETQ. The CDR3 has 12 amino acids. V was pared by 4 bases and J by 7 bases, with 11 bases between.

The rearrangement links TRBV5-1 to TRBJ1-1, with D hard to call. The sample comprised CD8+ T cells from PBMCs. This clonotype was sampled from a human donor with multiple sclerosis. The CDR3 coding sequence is TGCGCCAGCAGCCCGGAAGGGATTGAAGCTTTCTTT. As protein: CASSPEGIEAFF.